These 9 T cell receptor beta chains originate from one sample sequenced in a study of beta chain features in type 1 diabetes. Sequencing targeted expressed TCRB transcripts, as all isolated RNA had been reverse transcribed. Clones were read by immunoSEQ multiplex PCR, and TCRdb kept only the in-frame ones, dropping some. The sample lists about 40,000 clones; about 52% were seen once. The sequenced sample consisted of central memory CD4+ T cells from blood. The receptors were gathered from a young woman in good health.

This clone was observed a few times. The chain links TRBV7-9 to TRBJ1-5, with 8 nucleotides matching TRBD1. Germline trimming cut 5 bases from V and 2 bases from J; bases unmatched to any gene: 5. CDR3 length: 15 residues. CDR1 and CDR2 (germline): SEHNR, FQNEAQ (reference sequence). This CDR3 reads CASSRTGSGNQPQHF. The CDR3 nucleotides are TGTGCCAGCAGCCGGACAGGGTCTGGCAATCAGCCCCAGCATTTT.

This chain uses TRBV30 with TRBJ2-4; D might be TRBD2 (5 bases). Trimming cost V 7 bases and J 9 bases, with 10 bases left between them. This CDR3 is 10 amino acids long. The germline CDR1 and CDR2 sequences are GTSNPN and SVGIG (reference sequence). This chain's CDR3 is CASGLGIQYF. The CDR3 coding sequence is TGTGCCTCCGGACTGGGCATTCAGTACTTC.

This clone came up once. The chain employs TRBV29-1 and TRBJ1-1; 7 nucleotides match TRBD1. V lost 6 bases to trimming and J lost 1 base; unmatched junction nucleotides: 5. The CDR3 has 13 amino acids. The germline gives CDR1 SQVTM, CDR2 ANQGSEA. CDR3 coding DNA: TGCAGCGTCGTAGGACAGGCGAACACTGAAGCTTTCTTT. Protein sequence: CSVVGQANTEAFF.

The rearrangement links TRBV4-2 to TRBJ2-5, with D possibly matching TRBD2 (6 bases). The CDR3 totals 16 residues. V gave up 4 bases and J gave up 5 bases, with 20 bases separating them. The V gene's germline CDR1 is LGHNA and CDR2 YNFKEQ. CDR3 DNA sequence: TGTGCCAGCAGCCCGGGTGGGACTGCGGAAACGGAGACCCAGTACTTC. Translation: CASSPGGTAETETQYF.

The V and J genes are TRBV28 and TRBJ2-4; 8 nucleotides line up with TRBD2. J gave up 5 bases and V 6 bases, and 6 bases lay outside the gene matches. The CDR3 has 14 amino acids. Germline V gene sequence: CDR1 MDHEN, CDR2 SYDVKM. The CDR3 DNA sequence: TGTGCCAGCAGCCCGGGGGGGATTCAAAACATTCAGTACTTC. Protein sequence: CASSPGGIQNIQYF. The full variable domain, completed using reference TRBV28 and TRBJ2-4, is DVKVTQSSRYLVKRTGEKVFLECVQDMDHENMFWYRQDPGLGLRLIYFSYDVKMKEKGDIPEGYSVSREKKERFSLILESASTNQTSMYLCASSPGGIQNIQYFGAGTRLSVL.

The V and J genes are TRBV5-8 and TRBJ1-5; D is ambiguous. V shed 0 bases and J shed 7 bases, with 8 bases lying between them. CDR1 and CDR2 (germline): SGHTS, YDEGEE. There are 13 residues in the CDR3. In DNA, the CDR3 is TGTGCCAGCAGCTTGGGGCGGGAACAGCCCCAGCATTTT. Amino acids: CASSLGREQPQHF.

This clone was seen a single time. The rearrangement links TRBV5-6 to TRBJ2-1; TRBD2 matches at 9 bases. Per the germline V gene, CDR1 is SGHDT and CDR2 is YYEEEE. V gave up 5 bases and J gave up 6 bases; unmatched junction bases: 12. The CDR3 covers 16 residues. CDR3 sequence: CASRVLAGPPGNEQFF. DNA of the CDR3: TGTGCCAGCAGAGTCCTAGCGGGGCCGCCGGGCAATGAGCAGTTCTTC.

Details on this clone: One end of the junction does not line up with germline, which may come from a read error. The V and J genes are TRBV5-8 and TRBJ1-1, with 11 positions matching TRBD1. From germline, CDR1 is SGHTS and CDR2 YDEGEE. The length of the CDR3 is 13 residues. CDR3 loop: CASSSRTGGYLHF. CDR3 in DNA: TGTGCCAGCAGCTCCCGGACAGGGGGCTATCTTCACTTT.

This clone showed up just a few times. The rearrangement joins TRBV14 to TRBJ2-3; 9 positions match TRBD1. From germline, CDR1 is SGHDN and CDR2 FVKESK. This CDR3 contains 16 residues. Trimming cost V 4 bases and J 5 bases; bases outside gene matches: 10. CDR3: CASSPMWGQGQDTQYF. The CDR3 nucleotides are TGTGCCAGCAGCCCCATGTGGGGACAGGGACAAGATACGCAGTATTTT. The whole variable domain, remainder taken from reference TRBV14 and TRBJ2-3, is EAGVTQFPSHSVIEKGQTVTLRCDPISGHDNLYWYRRVMGKEIKFLLHFVKESKQDESGMPNNRFLAERTGGTYSTLKVQPAELEDSGVYFCASSPMWGQGQDTQYFGPGTRLTVL.